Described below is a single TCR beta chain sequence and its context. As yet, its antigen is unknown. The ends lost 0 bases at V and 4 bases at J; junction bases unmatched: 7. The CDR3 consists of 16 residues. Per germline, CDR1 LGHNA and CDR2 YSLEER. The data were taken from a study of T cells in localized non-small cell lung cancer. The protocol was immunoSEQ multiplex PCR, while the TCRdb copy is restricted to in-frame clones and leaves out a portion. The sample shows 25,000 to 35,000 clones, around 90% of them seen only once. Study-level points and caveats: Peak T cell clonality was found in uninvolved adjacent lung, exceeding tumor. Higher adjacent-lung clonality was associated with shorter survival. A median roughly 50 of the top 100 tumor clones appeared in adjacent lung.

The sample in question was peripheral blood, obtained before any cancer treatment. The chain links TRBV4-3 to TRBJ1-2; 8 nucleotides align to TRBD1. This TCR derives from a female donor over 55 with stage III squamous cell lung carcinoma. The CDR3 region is CASSQDAQGVFYGYTF. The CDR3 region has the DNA TGCGCCAGCAGCCAAGATGCACAGGGGGTATTCTATGGCTACACCTTC.